This record concerns one T cell receptor (beta chain) sequence. This record belongs to a study of blood T cell repertoires in COVID-19. CDR3 length: 16 amino acids. The germline V gene has CDR1 LNHDA and CDR2 SQIVND (reference sequence). V shed 3 bases and J 1 base; nucleotides not matched to a gene: 2. Sequencing was performed with immunoSEQ multiplex PCR; in TCRdb, only in-frame clones are kept and a portion is missing. The sample records over 150,000 clones, about 80% being singletons. The source is a man aged 50 to 59 who had recovered from COVID-19. The sequencing sample was made of PBMCs or T cells enriched from blood (not recorded which). The chain uses TRBV19 and TRBJ2-4; TRBD1 aligns across 11 bases. The CDR3 here is CASSIGTGGAKNIQYF. The CDR3 DNA follows: TGTGCCAGTAGTATCGGGACAGGGGGTGCCAAAAACATTCAGTACTTC.